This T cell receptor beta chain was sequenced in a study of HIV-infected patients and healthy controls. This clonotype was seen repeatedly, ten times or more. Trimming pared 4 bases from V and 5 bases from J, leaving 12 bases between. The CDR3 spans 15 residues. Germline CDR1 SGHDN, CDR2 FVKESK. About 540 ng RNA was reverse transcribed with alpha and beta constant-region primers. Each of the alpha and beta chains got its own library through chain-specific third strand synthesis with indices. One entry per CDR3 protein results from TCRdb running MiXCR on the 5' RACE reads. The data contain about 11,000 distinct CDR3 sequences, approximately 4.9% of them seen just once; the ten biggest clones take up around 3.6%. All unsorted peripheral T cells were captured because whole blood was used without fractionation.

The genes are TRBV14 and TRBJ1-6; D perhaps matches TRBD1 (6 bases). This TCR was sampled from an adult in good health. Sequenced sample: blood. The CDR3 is CASSRDRHNNSPLHF. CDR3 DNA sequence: TGTGCCAGCAGCCGAGACAGGCACAATAATTCACCCCTCCACTTT.